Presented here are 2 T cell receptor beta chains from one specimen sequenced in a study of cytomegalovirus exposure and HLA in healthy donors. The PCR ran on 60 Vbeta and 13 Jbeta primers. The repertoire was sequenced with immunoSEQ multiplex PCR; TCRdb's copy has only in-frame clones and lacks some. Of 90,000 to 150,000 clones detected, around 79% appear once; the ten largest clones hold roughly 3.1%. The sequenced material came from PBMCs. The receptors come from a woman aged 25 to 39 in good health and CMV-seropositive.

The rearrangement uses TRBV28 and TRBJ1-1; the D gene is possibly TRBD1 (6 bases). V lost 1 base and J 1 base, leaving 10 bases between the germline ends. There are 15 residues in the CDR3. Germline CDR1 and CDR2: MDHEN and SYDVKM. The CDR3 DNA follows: TGTGCCAGCAGTTTATCAGGGGTTGGGAACACTGAAGCTTTCTTT. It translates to CASSLSGVGNTEAFF.

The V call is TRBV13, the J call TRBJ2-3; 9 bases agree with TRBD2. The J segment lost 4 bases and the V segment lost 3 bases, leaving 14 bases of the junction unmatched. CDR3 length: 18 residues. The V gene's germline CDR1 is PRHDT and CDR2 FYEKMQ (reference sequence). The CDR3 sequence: CASSFASSGGGAADTQYF. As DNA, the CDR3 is TGTGCCAGCAGCTTCGCCAGTTCTGGCGGGGGGGCCGCAGATACGCAGTATTTT.